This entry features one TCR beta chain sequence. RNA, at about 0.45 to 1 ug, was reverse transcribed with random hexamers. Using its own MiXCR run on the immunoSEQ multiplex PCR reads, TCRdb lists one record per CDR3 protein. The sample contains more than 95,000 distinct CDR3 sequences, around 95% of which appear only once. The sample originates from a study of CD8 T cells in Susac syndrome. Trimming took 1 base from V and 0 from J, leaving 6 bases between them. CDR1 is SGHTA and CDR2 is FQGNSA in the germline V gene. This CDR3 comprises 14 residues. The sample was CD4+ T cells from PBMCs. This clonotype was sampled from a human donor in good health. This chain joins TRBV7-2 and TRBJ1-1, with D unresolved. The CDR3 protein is CASSLGRMNTEAFF. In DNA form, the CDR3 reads TGTGCCAGCAGCTTAGGGAGGATGAACACTGAAGCTTTCTTT.